This TCR beta chain was found in a study of blood T cell repertoires in COVID-19. About the study: The origin of the acute and convalescent COVID-19 samples was the United States, Italy and Spain. T cells, B-cell-depleted T cells, or PBMCs provided the cDNA or gDNA that served as material.

Under the authors' procedure: Reference gene primer amplification in the assay estimated nucleated cell counts. Sequenced by immunoSEQ multiplex PCR; TCRdb stores in-frame clones only, minus some. V and J calls and clone size are copied from that table; D and trimming were computed from the DNA. The repertoire includes 100,000 to 150,000 clones, around 81% of them detected once, and roughly 4% sits in the top ten. CDR1 is MNHGY, CDR2 SAAAGT, per germline. The CDR3 is 14 amino acids. V gave up 6 bases and J gave up 5 bases; unmatched junction bases: 9. This chain joins TRBV6-8 and TRBJ1-2; 7 nucleotides align to TRBD1. The clonotype comes from a woman in her forties or fifties with acute or convalescent COVID-19. Sequencing was done on a sample of peripheral blood. The DNA for the CDR3 is TGTGCCAGCAGCTCTCCTTCGACAGGGTATGGCTACACCTTC. Protein sequence: CASSSPSTGYGYTF.